Listed here are 4 T cell receptor beta chains from one sample, sequenced in a study of T cell clonality in common variable immunodeficiency. Repertoires were generated with immunoSEQ multiplex PCR, while TCRdb's copy carries only in-frame clones and drops some. The specimen has 50,000 to 60,000 clones, none found just once. Sequencing was performed on peripheral blood mononuclear cells. The origin of the receptors is a person aged 18-69 years in good health.

The sample holds many counts of this clone. The read falls 3 residues short of the CDR3 end, and the missing part is taken from the germline J gene. This chain links TRBV5-1 with TRBJ2-7, with a weak D call TRBD1 (5 bases). The CDR3 covers 14 residues. From germline, CDR1 is SGHRS and CDR2 YFSETQ. Trimming removed 3 bases from V and 3 bases from J, with 13 bases in between. The CDR3 bases that were read are TGCGCCAGCAGCTCCCAGGGAAGCATCTACGAG. This translates into CASSSQGSIYE. In full, the CDR3 reads CASSSQGSIYEQYF.

This clone was found many times. The CDR3 is cut off 3 residues early in the read; its end comes from the germline J gene. The chain has TRBV6-2 or TRBV6-3 and TRBJ2-3, with TRBD1 as a possible D gene (6 bases). Germline CDR1 reads MNHEY; CDR2 reads SVGEGT. V was cut by 3 bases and J by 6 bases, with 19 bases left in between. This CDR3 is 16 amino acids long. The CDR3 loop is CASSYSRGPGPDTQYF. CDR3 bases read: TGTGCCAGCAGTTATTCCAGGGGCCCGGGGCCGGATACG.

This clone was seen ten or more times. Coverage ceases 3 residues before the CDR3 finishes, and the germline J gene fills in the end. The J gene is TRBJ2-1, the V gene TRBV7-2; D is unresolved. This CDR3 spans 17 amino acids. Germline-derived CDR1 and CDR2 are SGHTA and FQGNSA. The ends were cut back, 0 bases at V and 2 bases at J, with 14 bases in the middle. The sequenced part of the CDR3 DNA is TGTGCCAGCAGCTTAGCATTCCAAAGACTTGCCTACAATGAG. Translation: CASSLAFQRLAYNE. The whole CDR3 reads CASSLAFQRLAYNEQFF.

This clone was recorded many times. Read sequence stops 3 residues before the CDR3 end, and the germline J gene provides the missing end. The gene calls are TRBV7-9 and TRBJ2-1; no clear D. The CDR3 runs to 15 residues. Trimming took 0 bases from V and 0 from J, leaving 6 bases between them. Germline V gives CDR1 SEHNR, CDR2 FQNEAQ (reference sequence). The CDR3 is CASSLARSSYNEQFF. The CDR3 bases that were read are TGTGCCAGCAGCTTAGCTCGCAGCTCCTACAATGAG.